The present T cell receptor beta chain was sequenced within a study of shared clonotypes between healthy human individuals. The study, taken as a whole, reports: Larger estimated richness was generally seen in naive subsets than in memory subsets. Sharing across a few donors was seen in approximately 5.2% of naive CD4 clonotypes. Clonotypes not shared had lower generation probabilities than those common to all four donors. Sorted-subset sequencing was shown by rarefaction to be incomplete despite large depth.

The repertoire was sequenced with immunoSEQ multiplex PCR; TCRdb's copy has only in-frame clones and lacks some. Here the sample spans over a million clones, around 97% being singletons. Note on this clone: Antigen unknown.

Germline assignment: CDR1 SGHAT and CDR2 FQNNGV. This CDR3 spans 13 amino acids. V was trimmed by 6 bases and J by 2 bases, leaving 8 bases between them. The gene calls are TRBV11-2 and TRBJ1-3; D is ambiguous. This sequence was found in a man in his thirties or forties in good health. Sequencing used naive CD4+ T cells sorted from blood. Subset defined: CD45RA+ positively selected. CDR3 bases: TGTGCCAGCAGGGGGAGTGCTGGAAACACCATATATTTT. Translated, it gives CASRGSAGNTIYF.